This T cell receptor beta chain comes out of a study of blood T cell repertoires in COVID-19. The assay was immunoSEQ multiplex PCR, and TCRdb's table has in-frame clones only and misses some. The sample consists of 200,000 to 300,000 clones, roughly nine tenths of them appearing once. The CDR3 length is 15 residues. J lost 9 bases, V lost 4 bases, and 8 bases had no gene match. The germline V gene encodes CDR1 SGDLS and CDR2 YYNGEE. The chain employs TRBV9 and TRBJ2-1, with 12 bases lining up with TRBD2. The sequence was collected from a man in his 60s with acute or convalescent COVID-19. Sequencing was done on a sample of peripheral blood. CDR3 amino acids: CASSLKLAGGSEQFF. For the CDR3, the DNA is TGTGCCAGCAGCCTGAAACTAGCGGGAGGATCTGAGCAGTTCTTC.